Listed below are T cell receptor beta chains from one sample, sequenced in a study of T cell changes during pregnancy in multiple sclerosis. Method: immunoSEQ multiplex PCR; TCRdb's copy keeps in-frame clones and lacks some. The table lists approximately 60,000 clones, 90% of them singletons. Sequencing was performed on peripheral blood, taken in the third trimester of pregnancy. These receptors were collected from a female donor in good health, enrolled as a control in a pregnancy study. The CDR3 runs from the conserved cysteine through the conserved F or W. D genes are given only for firm matches. Not every row has a clone size; where given, it reads once, few, many or a size class.

clone size | J gene | CDR3 length | V gene | D gene | CDR3 protein | CDR3 DNA
few | TRBJ2-1 | 14 | TRBV11-2 | - | CASSLGQAYNEQFF | TGTGCCAGCAGCTTAGGACAGGCCTACAATGAGCAGTTCTTC
- | TRBJ1-1 | 13 | TRBV7-2 | - | CASSLEGVGEAFF | TGTGCCAGCAGCTTAGAAGGGGTGGGTGAAGCTTTCTTT
- | TRBJ2-4 | 15 | TRBV6-1 | - | CASSEAQGTKNIQYF | TGTGCCAGCAGTGAAGCGCAGGGGACCAAAAACATTCAGTACTTC
- | TRBJ2-4 | 16 | TRBV13 | TRBD2 | CASSLVTSGSQNIQYF | TGTGCCAGCAGCTTAGTTACTAGCGGGAGCCAAAACATTCAGTACTTC
- | TRBJ2-2 | 15 | TRBV7-9 | TRBD1 | CASGRRGQGAGELFF | TGTGCCAGCGGCCGACGGGGACAGGGCGCAGGGGAGCTGTTTTTT
- | TRBJ2-1 | 15 | TRBV9 | TRBD2 | CASSVGLAAYNEQFF | TGTGCCAGCAGCGTAGGGCTAGCGGCGTACAATGAGCAGTTCTTC
- | TRBJ2-3 | 15 | TRBV6-1 | TRBD2 | CASKRLAGVSDTQYF | TGTGCCAGCAAGCGGCTAGCGGGAGTTTCAGATACGCAGTATTTT
- | TRBJ2-7 | 14 | TRBV21-1 | - | CASSKSDRSYEQYF | TGTGCCAGCAGCAAATCGGACAGATCCTACGAGCAGTACTTC
once | TRBJ1-1 | 13 | TRBV30 | - | CAWSIVGGTEAFF | TGTGCCTGGAGCATAGTGGGGGGTACTGAAGCTTTCTTT
- | TRBJ2-7 | 14 | TRBV11-2 | TRBD2 | CASSPASGGYEQYF | TGTGCCAGCAGCCCAGCTAGCGGGGGCTACGAGCAGTACTTC
- | TRBJ2-1 | 21 | TRBV4-2 | TRBD2 | CASSQGTSLDRPSRGYNEQFF | TGTGCCAGCAGCCAAGGGACTAGCCTCGATAGGCCCTCCCGGGGCTACAATGAGCAGTTCTTC
- | TRBJ2-7 | 15 | TRBV7-6 | TRBD2 | CASSLAAGDTYEQYF | TGTGCCAGCAGCTTAGCCGCGGGAGACACCTACGAGCAGTACTTC
- | TRBJ1-3 | 14 | TRBV5-4 | - | CASSSDSSGNTIYF | TGTGCCAGCAGCTCAGACAGCTCTGGAAACACCATATATTTT
- | TRBJ1-3 | 16 | TRBV6-5 | - | CASSYVSPAGGNTIYF | TGTGCCAGCAGTTACGTGAGCCCCGCAGGGGGAAACACCATATATTTT
once | TRBJ2-5 | 14 | TRBV5-1 | - | CASSFRGEEETQYF | TGCGCCAGCAGCTTCCGCGGGGAGGAGGAGACCCAGTACTTC
once | TRBJ1-5 | 14 | TRBV27 | - | CASSQKGENQPQHF | TGTGCCAGCAGTCAAAAGGGGGAAAATCAGCCCCAGCATTTT
- | TRBJ2-7 | 17 | TRBV27 | TRBD2 | CASSQSPLAGFSYEQYF | TGTGCCAGCAGCCAAAGTCCCTTAGCGGGATTCTCCTACGAGCAGTACTTC
- | TRBJ2-2 | 19 | TRBV9 | TRBD2 | CASSPTSGTSGRWTGELFF | TGTGCCAGCAGCCCAACCTCCGGGACTAGCGGGAGATGGACCGGGGAGCTGTTTTTT
- | TRBJ1-5 | 15 | TRBV19 | TRBD1 | CASSIGDSFNQPQHF | TGTGCCAGTAGTATAGGGGACAGCTTTAATCAGCCCCAGCATTTT
- | TRBJ1-1 | 13 | TRBV6-1 | - | CASSVDAGTEAFF | TGTGCCAGCAGTGTGGACGCGGGCACTGAAGCTTTCTTT
- | TRBJ1-6 | 14 | TRBV11-3 | TRBD1 | CASSLDRVDSPLHF | TGTGCCAGCAGCCTAGACAGGGTTGATTCACCCCTCCACTTT
- | TRBJ1-5 | 13 | TRBV19 | TRBD1 | CASSKGQGQPQHF | TGTGCCAGTAGTAAGGGACAGGGCCAGCCCCAGCATTTT